This T cell receptor (beta chain) was retrieved from a study of CD8 T cells in ankylosing spondylitis. Study findings and constraints: A motif of eight highly homologous TCR beta variants was seen as apparently characteristic of ankylosing spondylitis blood.

Via MiXCR, TCRdb re-called the 5' RACE reads, giving one row per CDR3 protein. The sample yields a few hundred thousand distinct CDR3 sequences, about 20% seen once. The CDR3 has 19 residues. The V gene end was trimmed by 4 bases and the J gene end by 3 bases; junction bases not matched to a gene: 18. The germline gives CDR1 SGHDT, CDR2 YYEEEE. Concerning this clonotype itself: What it binds is not known.

J is TRBJ2-1 and V is TRBV5-6, with TRBD2 matching over 8 bases. The clonotype was recovered from a male donor with ankylosing spondylitis. The source material was blood, either unsorted or a sorted T cell fraction (not recorded which). The DNA for the CDR3 is TGTGCCAGCAGCGCCCGCCCTAGGCGAGTAGCGGGGTACTACAATGAGCAGTTCTTC. Translating it yields CASSARPRRVAGYYNEQFF. The variable domain in full, completed from reference TRBV5-6 and TRBJ2-1, reads DAGVTQSPTHLIKTRGQQVTLRCSPKSGHDTVSWYQQALGQGPQFIFQYYEEEERQRGNFPDRFSGHQFPNYSSELNVNALLLGDSALYLCASSARPRRVAGYYNEQFFGPGTRLTVL.